Below are 14 T cell receptor beta chains sequenced from a single sample in a study of regulatory T cells in long-lasting Graves disease (dated by TCRdb to 2020 to 2022). Per the publication, the time point label means: persistent/refractory GD, antithyroid drugs over 5 years with positive TRAb. For both TCR sequencing and RNA sequencing, RNA was extracted from PBMCs in TRIzol. The method was multiplex PCR. Instrument on record: Illumina HiSeq 4000. To build TCR beta libraries, CDR3 regions were amplified by Arm-PCR using iRepertoire HTBI primers. Using fastp trimming at Q25 and MiXCR clonotype assembly, TCRdb reanalyzed the public sequencing data and kept in-frame beta chains. Entries are consolidated by CDR3 protein sequence, retaining the most common genes and DNA. The sample records 430,000 or so distinct CDR3 sequences, around 23% of which are singletons. The ten largest clones add up to more than 13% of the sample.

The sequenced sample was peripheral blood mononuclear cells (PBMCs), obtained when the disease was refractory, from a patient treated with antithyroid drugs. These receptors came from a female donor with Graves disease.

The rearrangement links TRBV29-1 to TRBJ2-7, with a weak D call TRBD2 (6 bases). CDR3 length equals 14 residues. Looked up from germline, CDR1 is SQVTM and CDR2 is ANQGSEA. Trimming removed 6 bases at V and 2 bases at J, with 17 bases between. The CDR3 protein is CSVTGGSPTYEQYF. CDR3 DNA: TGCAGCGTCACCGGAGGGTCCCCCACCTACGAGCAGTACTTC.

The genes are TRBV7-8 and TRBJ2-1; 8 nucleotides line up with TRBD1. Germline V lookup: CDR1 SGHVS, CDR2 FQNEAQ. The ends lost 3 bases at V and 7 bases at J; junction bases unmatched: 5. The CDR3 length is 14 residues. The chain's CDR3 is CASSFRGQGNEQFF. Written as DNA, the CDR3 is TGTGCCAGCAGCTTCAGGGGGCAGGGGAATGAGCAGTTCTTC. Variable domain in full (rest from reference TRBV7-8 and TRBJ2-1): GAGVSQSPRYKVAKRGQDVALRCDPISGHVSLFWYQQALGQGPEFLTYFQNEAQLDKSGLPSDRFFAERPEGSVSTLKIQRTQQEDSAVYLCASSFRGQGNEQFFGPGTRLTVL.

There are a few counts of this clonotype. CDR3 DNA sequence: TGTGCCAGCAGCTCAATGCGTCTAGAGGACACCGGGGAGCTGTTTTTT. The encoded protein is CASSSMRLEDTGELFF. The V call is TRBV3-1, the J call TRBJ2-2; D gene unclear. The germline gives CDR1 LGHDT, CDR2 YNNKEL (reference sequence). The CDR3 is made up of 16 amino acids. Trimming shortened V by 5 bases and J by 3 bases, and 16 bases separated the two germline ends.

This clonotype has a count of ten or more. V usage is TRBV7-3 and J usage is TRBJ1-1; 7 positions agree with TRBD1. The length of the CDR3 is 15 residues. CDR1 and CDR2 (germline): SGHTA, FQGTGA. The ends lost 3 bases at V and 3 bases at J; junction bases unmatched: 7. The CDR3 is CASSLTGTVDTEAFF. The CDR3 DNA reads TGTGCCAGCAGCTTGACAGGGACTGTGGACACTGAAGCTTTCTTT.

The table lists this clonotype with many counts. The chain recombines TRBV20-1 with TRBJ2-7; perhaps TRBD1 as D (5 bases). The germline V gene has CDR1 DFQATT and CDR2 SNEGSKA (reference sequence). CDR3 length equals 13 residues. The V and J ends lost 6 bases and 5 bases respectively, with 17 bases between them. DNA of the CDR3: TGCAGTGCACCTAAGACAGTTCTGGACGAGCAGTACTTC. Translation gives CSAPKTVLDEQYF.

The chain couples TRBV19 to TRBJ1-2; TRBD1 matches 7 bases. Germline V gene lookup returns CDR1 LNHDA and CDR2 SQIVND (reference sequence). The CDR3 length is 14 residues. After removal of 7 bases from V and 7 bases from J, the junction contained 12 bases not matched to a gene. The CDR3 protein is CASTQDRTLTGYTF. The CDR3 DNA reads TGTGCCAGTACTCAGGACAGGACCTTGACTGGCTACACCTTC. The full variable domain, with the rest looked up from reference TRBV19 and TRBJ1-2, is DGGITQSPKYLFRKEGQNVTLSCEQNLNHDAMYWYRQDPGQGLRLIYYSQIVNDFQKGDIAEGYSVSREKKESFPLTVTSAQKNPTAFYLCASTQDRTLTGYTFGSGTRLTVV.

This clonotype was detected ten times or more. This chain links TRBV3-1 with TRBJ2-7; the D gene could be TRBD1 or TRBD2 (5 bases each). Trimming pared 3 bases from V and 4 bases from J, leaving 7 bases between. Germline lookup yields CDR1 LGHDT and CDR2 YNNKEL (reference sequence). This CDR3 is built from 12 residues. The CDR3 coding sequence is TGTGCCAGCAGCCAGGGGGATTACGAGCAGTACTTC. The encoded protein is CASSQGDYEQYF.

Ten or more counts support this clonotype. The J gene is TRBJ2-5, the V gene TRBV12-3 or TRBV12-4; 10 nucleotides align to TRBD1. The CDR3 consists of 14 residues. Unmatched junction bases numbered 4, after V lost 5 bases and J lost 4 bases. The CDR3 bases are TGTGCCAGCAGTCCCGGACAGGGGGTAGAGACCCAGTACTTC. As protein: CASSPGQGVETQYF.

This clonotype was counted a few times. V is TRBV5-1 and J is TRBJ2-5; 10 nucleotides line up with TRBD2. The length of the CDR3 is 16 residues. Germline lookup yields CDR1 SGHRS and CDR2 YFSETQ. Trimming removed 4 bases from V and 2 bases from J; junction bases left unmatched: 8. The CDR3 nucleotides read TGCGCCAGCAGCACACTCACTAGCGGGATTCAAGAGACCCAGTACTTC. It translates to CASSTLTSGIQETQYF.

This clonotype was detected a few times. CDR3 amino acids: CASSDPTQAYEQYF. The CDR3, as DNA: TGCGCCAGCAGCGACCCGACGCAAGCCTACGAGCAGTACTTC. V gene TRBV5-1 combines with J gene TRBJ2-7, with D hard to call. Trimming removed 4 bases from V and 2 bases from J, with 13 bases in between. The length of the CDR3 is 14 residues. Looked up from germline, CDR1 is SGHRS and CDR2 is YFSETQ.

The chain carries TRBV6-1 and TRBJ1-1; D gene uncertain. CDR1 is MNHNS, CDR2 SASEGT, per germline. Trimming took off 2 bases at V and 4 bases at J, with 5 bases between the two ends. The CDR3 sequence is 12 residues long. The CDR3 loop reads CASSELVTEAFF. The DNA for the CDR3 is TGTGCCAGCAGTGAATTGGTCACTGAAGCTTTCTTT.

This clonotype has at least ten counts. This rearrangement joins TRBV9 to TRBJ2-7; weak D call: TRBD1 (5 bases). The V gene's germline CDR1 is SGDLS and CDR2 YYNGEE. The CDR3 length is 12 residues. Trimming removed 3 bases from V and 7 bases from J, with 11 bases in between. CDR3 bases: TGTGCCAGCAGCGGCGACAGACCAGAGCAGTACTTC. It translates to CASSGDRPEQYF.

V is TRBV12-3 or TRBV12-4 and J is TRBJ2-3; D is perhaps TRBD2 (5 bases). The CDR3 sequence is 13 residues long. V lost 3 bases to trimming and J lost 7 bases, with 11 bases between them. The CDR3 is CASSLGSIHTQYF. Here the CDR3 DNA reads TGTGCCAGCAGTTTGGGGAGCATCCATACGCAGTATTTT.

This sequence joins TRBV20-1 and TRBJ2-7, with a possible D match to TRBD1 (7 bases). V lost 1 base, J lost 7 bases, and 17 bases lay in between. The CDR3 has 14 amino acids. The germline V gene has CDR1 DFQATT and CDR2 SNEGSKA (reference sequence). The CDR3 DNA is TGCAGTGCTAGAGGAAGCCAGGGGGGAGGTGAGCAGTACTTC. It yields the protein CSARGSQGGGEQYF.